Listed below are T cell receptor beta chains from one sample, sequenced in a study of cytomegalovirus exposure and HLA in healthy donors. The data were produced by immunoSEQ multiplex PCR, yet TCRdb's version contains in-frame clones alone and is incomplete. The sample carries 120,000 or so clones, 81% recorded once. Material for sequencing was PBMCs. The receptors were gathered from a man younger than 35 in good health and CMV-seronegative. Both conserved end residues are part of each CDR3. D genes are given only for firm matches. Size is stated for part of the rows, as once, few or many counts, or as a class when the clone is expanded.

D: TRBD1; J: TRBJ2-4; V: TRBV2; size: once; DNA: TGTGCCAGCAGTGCACAGGGGGGTGGAAACATTCAGTACTTC; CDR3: CASSAQGGGNIQYF
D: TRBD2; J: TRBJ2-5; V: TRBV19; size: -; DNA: TGTGCCAGTAGTATAACTAGCGCAGGGTACCAAGAGACCCAGTACTTC; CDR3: CASSITSAGYQETQYF
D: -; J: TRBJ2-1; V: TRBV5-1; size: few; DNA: TGCGCCAGCAGCTTGGGACTCCTCCCCAATTACAATGAGCAGTTCTTC; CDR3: CASSLGLLPNYNEQFF
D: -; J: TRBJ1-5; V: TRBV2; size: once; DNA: TGTGCCAGCAGTGAGCGGCTGATGCCGGATCAGCCCCAGCATTTT; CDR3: CASSERLMPDQPQHF
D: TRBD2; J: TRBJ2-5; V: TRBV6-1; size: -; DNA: TGTGCCAGCAGTGATTTGCGGGGGGCTGGAGCGGCCCAGTACTTC; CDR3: CASSDLRGAGAAQYF
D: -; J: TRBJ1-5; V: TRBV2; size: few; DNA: TGTGCCAGCAGTGAAGGAGGGATGGGTCAGCCCCAGCATTTT; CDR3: CASSEGGMGQPQHF
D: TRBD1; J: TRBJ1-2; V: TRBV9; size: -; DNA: TGTGCCAGCAGCGGACAGGGGAGAGAAGGCTACACCTTC; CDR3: CASSGQGREGYTF
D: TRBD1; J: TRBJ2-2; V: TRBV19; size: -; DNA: TGTGCCAGTAGTCCTTCACAGGGGGTCCCCGGGGAGCTGTTTTTT; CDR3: CASSPSQGVPGELFF
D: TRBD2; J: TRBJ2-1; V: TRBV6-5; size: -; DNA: TGTGCCAGCAGTTATCGCGGGGGGGGCTCCTACAATGAGCAGTTCTTC; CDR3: CASSYRGGGSYNEQFF
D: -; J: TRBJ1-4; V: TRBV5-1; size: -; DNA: TGCGCCAGCAGCTTGGAAGGGGCTGGTGAAAAACTGTTTTTT; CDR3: CASSLEGAGEKLFF
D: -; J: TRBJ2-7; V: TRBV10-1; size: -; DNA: TGCGCATCACAGGGTCTAGGCGAGCAGTACTTC; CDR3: CASQGLGEQYF
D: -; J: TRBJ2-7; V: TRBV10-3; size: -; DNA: TGTGCCATCAGTACCCAGGCCATGGTAAGAGAGCAGTACTTC; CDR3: CAISTQAMVREQYF
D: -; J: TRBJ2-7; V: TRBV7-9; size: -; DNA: TGTGCCAGCAGCTTACCAGGCTCCTACGAGCAGTACTTC; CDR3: CASSLPGSYEQYF
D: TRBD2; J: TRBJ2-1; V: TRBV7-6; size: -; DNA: TGTGCCAGCAGCACACGACTAGCGGGGAACAATGAGCAGTTCTTC; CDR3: CASSTRLAGNNEQFF
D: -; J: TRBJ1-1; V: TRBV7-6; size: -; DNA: TGTGCCAGCAGCTTAGGAGGAGGGAACACTGAAGCTTTCTTT; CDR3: CASSLGGGNTEAFF
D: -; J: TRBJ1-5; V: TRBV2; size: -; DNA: TGTGCCAGCAGTGAAGCGCTCTGGGGGGATGATCAGCCCCAGCATTTT; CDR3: CASSEALWGDDQPQHF
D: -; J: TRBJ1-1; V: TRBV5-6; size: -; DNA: TGTGCCAGCAGCGACCTTGGGGACAAGAGGAACACTGAAGCTTTCTTT; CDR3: CASSDLGDKRNTEAFF
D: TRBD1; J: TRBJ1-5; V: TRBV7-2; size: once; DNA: TGTGCCAGCAGCTTGGGGACAGGGGAGAGTCAGCCCCAGCATTTT; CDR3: CASSLGTGESQPQHF
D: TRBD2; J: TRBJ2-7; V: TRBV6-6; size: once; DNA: TGTGCCAGCAGCACGGTCCTAGCGGGTCGGCCCTACGAGCAGTACTTC; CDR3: CASSTVLAGRPYEQYF
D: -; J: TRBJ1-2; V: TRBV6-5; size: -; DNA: TGTGCCAGCAGTTACTCGACGAGGGGGGGCTACACCTTC; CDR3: CASSYSTRGGYTF
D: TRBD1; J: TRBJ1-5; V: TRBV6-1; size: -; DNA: TGTGCCAGCAGTGGACAGGGTGGCAATCAGCCCCAGCATTTT; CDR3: CASSGQGGNQPQHF
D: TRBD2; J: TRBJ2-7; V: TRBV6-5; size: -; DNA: TGTGCCAGCAGTGCCCGACTAGCGGGGGTCGAGCAGTACTTC; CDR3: CASSARLAGVEQYF
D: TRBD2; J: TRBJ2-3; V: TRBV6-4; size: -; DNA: TGTGCCAGCAGTGACTCGGCTAGCGGGGGTACAGATACGCAGTATTTT; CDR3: CASSDSASGGTDTQYF
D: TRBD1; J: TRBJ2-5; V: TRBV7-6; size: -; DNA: TGTGCCAGCAGCTTAGTTTTGGACAGGGTGCAAGAGACCCAGTACTTC; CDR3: CASSLVLDRVQETQYF
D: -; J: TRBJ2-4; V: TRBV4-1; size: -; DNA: TGCGCCAGCAGCCACCCACGTGGGGTAGGGGGGGATAACATTCAGTACTTC; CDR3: CASSHPRGVGGDNIQYF
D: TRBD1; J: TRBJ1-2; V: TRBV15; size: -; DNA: TGTGCCACCAGCAGAGATGACAGGGGGAACTATGGCTACACCTTC; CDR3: CATSRDDRGNYGYTF
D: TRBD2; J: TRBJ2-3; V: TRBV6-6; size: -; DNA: TGTGCCAGCAGTTACGGTAGCGGGATACCCACAGATACGCAGTATTTT; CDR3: CASSYGSGIPTDTQYF
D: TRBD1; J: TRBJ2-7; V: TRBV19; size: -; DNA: TGTGCCAGTAGTACGGACAGGGCCTACGAGCAGTACTTC; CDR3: CASSTDRAYEQYF
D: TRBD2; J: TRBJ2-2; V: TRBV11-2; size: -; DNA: TGTGCCAGCAGCCCCCAGTCGCTAGCGGGGGGTGGCACCGGGGAGCTGTTTTTT; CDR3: CASSPQSLAGGGTGELFF
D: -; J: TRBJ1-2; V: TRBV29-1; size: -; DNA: TGCAGCGCCAGCAGTGGAGGGGTCTATGGCTACACCTTC; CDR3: CSASSGGVYGYTF
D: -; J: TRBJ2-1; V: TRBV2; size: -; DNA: TGTGCCAGCAGTAGTGCGCCAGGCTCCTACAATGAGCAGTTCTTC; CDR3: CASSSAPGSYNEQFF
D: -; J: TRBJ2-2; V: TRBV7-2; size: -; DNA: TGTGCCAGCAGTCGCCGCCGACTAGACGGGGAGCTGTTTTTT; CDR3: CASSRRRLDGELFF
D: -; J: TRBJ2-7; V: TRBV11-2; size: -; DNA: TGTGCCAGCAGCTTAGATATGAGTCGGGGGTTGAACCTTCCTACGAAGCAGTACTTC; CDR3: CASSLDMSRGLNLPTKQYF
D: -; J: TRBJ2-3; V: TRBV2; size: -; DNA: TGTGCCAGCAGTGAATCTCGCACAGATACGCAGTATTTT; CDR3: CASSESRTDTQYF
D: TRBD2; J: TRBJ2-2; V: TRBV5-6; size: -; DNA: TGTGCCAGCAGCCTCCCGGGACTAGCGGGGGGGCTGATCACCGGGGAGCTGTTTTTT; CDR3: CASSLPGLAGGLITGELFF
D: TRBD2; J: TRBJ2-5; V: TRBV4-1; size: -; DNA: TGCGCCAGCAGCCCCAGCGGGACTCAAGAGACCCAGTACTTC; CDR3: CASSPSGTQETQYF
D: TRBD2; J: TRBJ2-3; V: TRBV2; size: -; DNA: TGTGCCAGCAGTCTGCTAGCGGGGGGCCGGACAGATACGCAGTATTTT; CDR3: CASSLLAGGRTDTQYF
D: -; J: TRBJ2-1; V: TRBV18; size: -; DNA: TGTGCCAGCTCCCTTTCTCAGGTCAATGAGCAGTTCTTC; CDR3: CASSLSQVNEQFF
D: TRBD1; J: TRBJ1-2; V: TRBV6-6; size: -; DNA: TGTGCCAGCAGTTACTTCGGGGACAGCTATGGCTACACCTTC; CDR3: CASSYFGDSYGYTF
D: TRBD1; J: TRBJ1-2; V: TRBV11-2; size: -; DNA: TGTGCCAGCAGCTTAGTGGCTCCGACAGGGGGTATACTCTATGGCTACACCTTC; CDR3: CASSLVAPTGGILYGYTF
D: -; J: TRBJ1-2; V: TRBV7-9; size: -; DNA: TGTTCCAGCAGCTTAGCGATCGGAGGGACTTACTATGGCTACACCTTC; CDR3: CSSSLAIGGTYYGYTF
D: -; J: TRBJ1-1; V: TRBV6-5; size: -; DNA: TGTGCCAGCAGTTACTCTACCGGGGTTGCTGAAGCTTTCTTT; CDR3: CASSYSTGVAEAFF
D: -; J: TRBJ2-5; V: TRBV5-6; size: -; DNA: TGTGCCAGCAGTTCCCGGGTGTTAGAGACCCAGTACTTC; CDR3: CASSSRVLETQYF
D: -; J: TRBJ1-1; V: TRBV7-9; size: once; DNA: TGTTCCAGCAGCCACGAGCGCCCTGAAGCTTTCTTT; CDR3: CSSSHERPEAFF